This entry lists 14 T cell receptor beta chains sequenced from one sample in a study of metastatic and nonmetastatic thyroid tumors. Thyroid surgery had not been preceded by any treatment in any patient. TCRdb re-clonotyped the PCR reads through MiXCR. The sample holds almost 35,000 clones, less than 20% seen once. Sequenced sample: blood. Receptors were obtained from a female donor with papillary thyroid cancer or a benign thyroid nodule (not recorded which). Some clones in this sample may be carry-over from other donors' samples.

Ten or more counts support this clone. This chain links TRBV20-1 with TRBJ2-5; perhaps TRBD2 as D (5 bases). V was pared by 2 bases and J by 1 base, with 8 bases between. The length of the CDR3 is 13 residues. The germline V gene has CDR1 DFQATT and CDR2 SNEGSKA (reference sequence). The CDR3: CSARPGSQETQYF. CDR3 coding DNA: TGCAGTGCTAGACCGGGGTCCCAAGAGACCCAGTACTTC.

This clone was counted at least ten times. V gene TRBV28 combines with J gene TRBJ2-6; 7 nucleotides match TRBD1. The V segment lost 3 bases and the J segment 0 bases; nucleotides outside the gene matches: 5. The CDR3 length is 17 residues. Germline V gene data show CDR1 as MDHEN and CDR2 as SYDVKM. DNA of the CDR3: TGTGCCAGCAGTTTGACAGGGCCTGACTCTGGGGCCAACGTCCTGACTTTC. Protein sequence: CASSLTGPDSGANVLTF.

This sequence joins TRBV3-1 and TRBJ2-1, with 10 bases matching TRBD2. V lost 0 bases, J lost 4 bases, and 9 bases stayed unmatched. The germline CDR1 and CDR2 sequences are LGHDT and YNNKEL (reference sequence). The CDR3 extends over 18 amino acids. CDR3 in amino acids: CASSQEGTSAQGYNEQFF. The DNA of the CDR3 is TGTGCCAGCAGCCAAGAGGGGACTAGCGCACAGGGATACAATGAGCAGTTCTTC.

Only a few counts were recorded for this clone. V and J are TRBV6-1 and TRBJ2-1, with D hard to call. The CDR3 has 11 residues. Germline V gene sequence: CDR1 MNHNS, CDR2 SASEGT. This CDR3 reads CESSNYNEQFF. CDR3 in DNA: TGTGAAAGCAGTAACTACAATGAGCAGTTCTTC.

This sequence joins TRBV20-1 and TRBJ2-3; the D is unclear. The germline V gene encodes CDR1 DFQATT and CDR2 SNEGSKA (reference sequence). The V and J ends lost 3 bases and 4 bases respectively, with 17 bases between them. The CDR3 has 15 residues. CDR3 in DNA: TGCAGTGCTAGGACCGGGCATGGGGAATCAGATACGCAGTATTTT. This gives the protein CSARTGHGESDTQYF.

This clone was recorded many times. The chain is built from TRBV10-3 and TRBJ2-7; 8 positions agree with TRBD2. The ends lost 3 bases at V and 6 bases at J; junction bases unmatched: 13. CDR1 and CDR2 from the germline V gene are ENHRY and SYGVKD. This CDR3 comprises 16 residues. The CDR3 bases are TGTGCCATCAGTGACGCTCTAGCGGGTGGTCTCCCCGAGCAGTACTTC. Protein sequence: CAISDALAGGLPEQYF.

This sequence joins TRBV5-1 and TRBJ2-7; TRBD1 matches at 9 bases. V was pared by 3 bases and J by 6 bases, with 10 bases of the junction left unmatched. CDR1 SGHRS and CDR2 YFSETQ come from the germline V gene. The CDR3 length is 15 residues. In DNA, the CDR3 is TGCGCCAGCAGCTCTGCCGGGACAGGGCGCAGCGAGCAGTACTTC. Translated, it gives CASSSAGTGRSEQYF. Using reference TRBV5-1 and TRBJ2-7 for the parts outside the CDR3, the full variable domain is KAGVTQTPRYLIKTRGQQVTLSCSPISGHRSVSWYQQTPGQGLQFLFEYFSETQRNKGNFPGRFSGRQFSNSRSEMNVSTLELGDSALYLCASSSAGTGRSEQYFGPGTRLTVT.

About this clone: A much larger clonotype is one base distant, so this may be a read error. The chain couples TRBV5-6 to TRBJ2-2; D is unclear. The CDR3 extends over 14 amino acids. V was pared by 1 base and J by 5 bases, with 9 bases between. The germline V gene encodes CDR1 SGHDT and CDR2 YYEEEE. Here the CDR3 DNA reads TGTGCCAGCAGCTTGTGTGATAAAACCGGGGAGCTGTTTTTT. Its translation is CASSLCDKTGELFF. The full variable domain, rest sourced from reference TRBV5-6 and TRBJ2-2, is DAGVTQSPTHLIKTRGQQVTLRCSPKSGHDTVSWYQQALGQGPQFIFQYYEEEERQRGNFPDRFSGHQFPNYSSELNVNALLLGDSALYLCASSLCDKTGELFFGEGSRLTVL.

V usage is TRBV20-1 and J usage is TRBJ1-1, with a tentative D call TRBD1 (5 bases). The V gene lost 0 bases and the J gene lost 3 bases, with 14 bases spanning the gap. This CDR3 region has 15 residues. CDR1 and CDR2 (germline): DFQATT, SNEGSKA (reference sequence). In DNA, the CDR3 is TGCAGTGCTAGAGACGACTTCCAGGGTTACACTGAAGCTTTCTTT. It yields the protein CSARDDFQGYTEAFF.

This clone was recorded many times. The CDR3 DNA reads TGCGCCAGCAGTGGACAGGGAAATAATTCACCCCTCCACTTT. Translated, it gives CASSGQGNNSPLHF. This chain connects TRBV10-2 to TRBJ1-6; 7 bases align to TRBD1. The CDR3 has 14 amino acids. V was pared by 4 bases and J by 5 bases, with 2 bases of the junction left unmatched. CDR1 is WSHSY, CDR2 SAAADI, per germline.

This clone showed up many times. This rearrangement joins TRBV11-2 to TRBJ2-7, with D unresolved. The length of the CDR3 is 11 residues. CDR1 and CDR2 (germline): SGHAT, FQNNGV. Trimming stripped 6 bases from V and 2 bases from J, with 5 bases between. The CDR3 loop reads CASRMTYEQYF. CDR3 nucleotide sequence: TGTGCCAGCAGAATGACCTACGAGCAGTACTTC.

This clone has a count of ten or more. The chain combines TRBV15 with TRBJ2-7, with D perhaps assigned TRBD1 or TRBD2 (5 bases each). V lost 0 bases, J lost 2 bases, and 14 bases lay in between. CDR3 length: 16 residues. Germline CDR1 and CDR2: LNHNV and YYDKDF (reference sequence). CDR3 region: CATSRDLGTETYEQYF. Here the CDR3 DNA reads TGTGCCACCAGCAGAGATCTCGGGACGGAAACCTACGAGCAGTACTTC.

This clone was seen only a few times. The V call is TRBV20-1, the J call TRBJ2-1, with D tentatively TRBD1 (7 bases). Looked up from germline, CDR1 is DFQATT and CDR2 is SNEGSKA (reference sequence). The CDR3 length is 15 residues. V shed 6 bases and J shed 6 bases, with 21 bases lying between them. DNA for the CDR3: TGCAGTGCCCAGGGGGGTTTCGGGGAACGCAATGAGCAGTTCTTC. Protein: CSAQGGFGERNEQFF.

This clone was detected many times. The CDR3: CASSTQTLAGSYNEQFF. CDR3 DNA: TGTGCCAGTAGTACTCAAACCCTAGCGGGCTCCTACAATGAGCAGTTCTTC. The chain employs TRBV19 and TRBJ2-1; TRBD2 agrees at 8 bases. V shed 4 bases and J 0 bases; nucleotides not matched to a gene: 8. CDR1 and CDR2 from the germline V gene are LNHDA and SQIVND (reference sequence). CDR3 length: 17 amino acids.